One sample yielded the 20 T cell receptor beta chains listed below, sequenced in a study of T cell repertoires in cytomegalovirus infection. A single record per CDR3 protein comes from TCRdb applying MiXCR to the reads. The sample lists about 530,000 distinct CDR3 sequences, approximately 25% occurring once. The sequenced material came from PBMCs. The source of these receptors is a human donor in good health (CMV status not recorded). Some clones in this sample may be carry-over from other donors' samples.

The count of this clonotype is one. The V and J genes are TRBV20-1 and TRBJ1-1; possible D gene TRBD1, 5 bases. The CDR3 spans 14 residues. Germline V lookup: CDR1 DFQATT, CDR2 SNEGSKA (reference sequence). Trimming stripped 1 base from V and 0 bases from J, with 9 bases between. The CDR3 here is CSARVGAVNTEAFF. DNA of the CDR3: TGCAGTGCTAGAGTAGGGGCCGTGAACACTGAAGCTTTCTTT.

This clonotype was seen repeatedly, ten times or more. This CDR3 is CASSLASQGLETQYF. The DNA for the CDR3 is TGTGCCAGCAGCTTAGCGTCACAGGGCCTGGAGACCCAGTACTTC. The J gene is TRBJ2-5, the V gene TRBV7-2, with a possible D match to TRBD1 (6 bases). The CDR3 runs to 15 residues. Germline V gene lookup returns CDR1 SGHTA and CDR2 FQGNSA. The ends were cut back, 0 bases at V and 5 bases at J, with 13 bases in the middle.

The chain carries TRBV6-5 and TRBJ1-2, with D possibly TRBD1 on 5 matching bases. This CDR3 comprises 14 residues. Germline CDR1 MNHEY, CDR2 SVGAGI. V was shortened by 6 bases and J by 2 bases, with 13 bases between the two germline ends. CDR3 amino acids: CASSSPKGNYGYTF. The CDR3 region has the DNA TGTGCCAGCAGCTCTCCTAAGGGGAACTATGGCTACACCTTC.

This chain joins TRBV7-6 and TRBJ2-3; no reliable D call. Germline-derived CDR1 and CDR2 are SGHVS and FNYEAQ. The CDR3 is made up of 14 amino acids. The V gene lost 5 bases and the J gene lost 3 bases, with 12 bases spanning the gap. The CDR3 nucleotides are TGTGCCAGCAGCCCGATGGCAGAAACAGATACGCAGTATTTT. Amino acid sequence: CASSPMAETDTQYF.

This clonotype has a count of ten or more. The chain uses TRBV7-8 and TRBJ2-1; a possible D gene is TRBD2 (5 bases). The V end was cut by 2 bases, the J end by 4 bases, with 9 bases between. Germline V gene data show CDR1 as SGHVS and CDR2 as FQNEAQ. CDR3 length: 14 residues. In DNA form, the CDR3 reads TGTGCCAGCAGCTTATTACAGCGGTACAATGAGCAGTTCTTC. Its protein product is CASSLLQRYNEQFF.

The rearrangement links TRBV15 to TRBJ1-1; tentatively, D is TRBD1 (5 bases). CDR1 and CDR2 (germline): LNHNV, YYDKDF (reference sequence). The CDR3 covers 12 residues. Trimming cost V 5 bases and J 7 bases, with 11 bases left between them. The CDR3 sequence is CATSRAGDEAFF. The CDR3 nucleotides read TGTGCCACCAGCCGAGCGGGGGATGAAGCTTTCTTT.

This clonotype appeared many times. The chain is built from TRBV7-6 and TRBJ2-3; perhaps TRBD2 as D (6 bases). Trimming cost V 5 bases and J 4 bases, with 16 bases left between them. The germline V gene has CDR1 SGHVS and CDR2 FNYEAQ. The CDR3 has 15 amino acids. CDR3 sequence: CASSPDVGGADTQYF. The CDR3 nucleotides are TGTGCCAGCAGCCCCGACGTGGGAGGCGCAGATACGCAGTATTTT.

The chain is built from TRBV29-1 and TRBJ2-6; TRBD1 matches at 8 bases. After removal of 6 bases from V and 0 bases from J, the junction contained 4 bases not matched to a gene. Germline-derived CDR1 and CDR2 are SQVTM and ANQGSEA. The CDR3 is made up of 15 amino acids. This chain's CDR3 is CSVRQGSSGANVLTF. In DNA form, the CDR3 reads TGCAGCGTGCGACAGGGGAGCTCTGGGGCCAACGTCCTGACTTTC.

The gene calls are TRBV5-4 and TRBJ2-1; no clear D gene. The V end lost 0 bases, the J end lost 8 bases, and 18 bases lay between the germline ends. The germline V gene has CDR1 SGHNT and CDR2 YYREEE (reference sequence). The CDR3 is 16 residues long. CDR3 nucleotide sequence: TGTGCCAGCAGCTTGGATCTCGCGGCTTACCTAGATGAGCAGTTCTTC. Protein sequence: CASSLDLAAYLDEQFF.

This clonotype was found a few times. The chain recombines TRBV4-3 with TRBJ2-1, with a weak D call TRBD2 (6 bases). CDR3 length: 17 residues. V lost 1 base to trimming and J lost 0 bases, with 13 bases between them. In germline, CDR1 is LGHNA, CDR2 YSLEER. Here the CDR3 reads CASSQVAGKGSYNEQFF. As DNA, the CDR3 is TGCGCCAGCAGCCAAGTTGCGGGGAAAGGCTCCTACAATGAGCAGTTCTTC.

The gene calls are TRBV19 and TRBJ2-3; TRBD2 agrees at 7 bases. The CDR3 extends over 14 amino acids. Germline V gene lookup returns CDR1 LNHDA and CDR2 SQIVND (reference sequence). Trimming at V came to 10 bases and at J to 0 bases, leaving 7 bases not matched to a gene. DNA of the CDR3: TGTGCCACCGCGACTAGCTCTAGCACAGATACGCAGTATTTT. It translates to CATATSSSTDTQYF.

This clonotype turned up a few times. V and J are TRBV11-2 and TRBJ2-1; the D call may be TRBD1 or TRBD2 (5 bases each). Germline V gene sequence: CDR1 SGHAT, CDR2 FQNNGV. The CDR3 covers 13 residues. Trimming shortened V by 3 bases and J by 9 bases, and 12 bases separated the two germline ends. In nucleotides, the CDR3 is TGTGCCAGCAGCTTCCTCCGGGGCGGTGAGCAGTTCTTC. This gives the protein CASSFLRGGEQFF. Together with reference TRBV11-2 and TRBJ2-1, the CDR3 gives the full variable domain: EAGVAQSPRYKIIEKRQSVAFWCNPISGHATLYWYQQILGQGPKLLIQFQNNGVVDDSQLPKDRFSAERLKGVDSTLKIQPAKLEDSAVYLCASSFLRGGEQFFGPGTRLTVL.

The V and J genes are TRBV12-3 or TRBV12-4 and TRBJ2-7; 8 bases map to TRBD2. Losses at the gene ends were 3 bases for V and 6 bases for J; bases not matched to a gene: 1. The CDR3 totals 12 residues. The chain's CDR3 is CASSFSGSEQYV. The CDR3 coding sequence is TGTGCCAGCAGTTTCAGCGGGAGCGAGCAGTACGTC.

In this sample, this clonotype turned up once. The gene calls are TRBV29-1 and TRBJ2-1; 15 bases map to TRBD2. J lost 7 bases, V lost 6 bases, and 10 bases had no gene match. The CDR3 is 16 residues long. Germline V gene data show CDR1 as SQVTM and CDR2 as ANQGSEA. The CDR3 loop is CSVGGLAGGPVNEQFF. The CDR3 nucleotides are TGCAGCGTGGGAGGACTAGCGGGAGGGCCGGTGAATGAGCAGTTCTTC.

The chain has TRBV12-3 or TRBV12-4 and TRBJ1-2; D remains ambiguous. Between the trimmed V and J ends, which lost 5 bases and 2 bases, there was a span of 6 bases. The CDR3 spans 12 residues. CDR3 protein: CASSEGNYGYTF. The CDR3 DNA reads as TGTGCCAGCAGTGAGGGAAACTATGGCTACACCTTC.

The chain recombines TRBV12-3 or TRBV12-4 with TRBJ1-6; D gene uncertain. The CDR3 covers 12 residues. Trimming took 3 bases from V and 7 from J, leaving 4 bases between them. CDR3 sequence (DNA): TGTGCCAGCAGTTTCCCCAATTCACCCCTCCACTTT. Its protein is CASSFPNSPLHF.

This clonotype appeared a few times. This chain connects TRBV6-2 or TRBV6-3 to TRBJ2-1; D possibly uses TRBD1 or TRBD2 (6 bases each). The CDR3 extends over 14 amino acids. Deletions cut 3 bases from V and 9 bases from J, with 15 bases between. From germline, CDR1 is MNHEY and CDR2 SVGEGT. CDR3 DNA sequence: TGTGCCAGCAGTTATGGGGGACCGGGGGCTGAGCAGTTCTTC. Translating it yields CASSYGGPGAEQFF.

CDR3 sequence reads: CASSLDRQTQYF. DNA of the CDR3: TGTGCCAGCAGCTTAGATCGACAGACCCAGTACTTC. The chain employs TRBV11-2 and TRBJ2-5; no firm D call. The CDR3 runs 12 residues. CDR1 is SGHAT and CDR2 is FQNNGV in the germline V gene. Trimming left V 0 bases short and J 6 bases short, with 5 bases between.

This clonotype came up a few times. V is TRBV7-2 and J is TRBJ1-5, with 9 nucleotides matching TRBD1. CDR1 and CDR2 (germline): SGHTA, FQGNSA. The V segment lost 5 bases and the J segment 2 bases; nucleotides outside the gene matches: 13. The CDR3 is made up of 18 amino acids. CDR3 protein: CASSPQGQGYEGNQPQHF. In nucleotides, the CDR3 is TGTGCCAGCAGCCCTCAAGGACAGGGGTATGAAGGCAATCAGCCCCAGCATTTT.

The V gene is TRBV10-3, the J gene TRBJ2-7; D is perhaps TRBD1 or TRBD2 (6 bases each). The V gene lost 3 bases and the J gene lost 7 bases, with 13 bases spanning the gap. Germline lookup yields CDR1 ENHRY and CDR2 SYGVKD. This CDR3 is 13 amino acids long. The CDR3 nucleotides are TGTGCCATCAGTGATGAAGGGGGGCGGGAGCAGTACTTC. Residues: CAISDEGGREQYF.